The clone carrying this TCR beta chain appeared many times. The data derive from a study of T cells after yellow fever vaccination. TCRdb ran MiXCR on the 5' RACE reads and lists one entry per CDR3 protein. The sample lists about 340,000 distinct CDR3 sequences, approximately 3.9% occurring once. This material consisted of PBMCs, taken 5 days after the yellow fever booster vaccination. This clonotype was obtained from a man aged 18 to 30 who received the YFV17D yellow fever vaccine.

The CDR3 is CSATGTGTFEAFF. The CDR3 DNA reads as TGCAGTGCTACTGGTACCGGGACTTTCGAAGCTTTCTTT. This rearrangement joins TRBV20-1 to TRBJ1-1, with D perhaps matching TRBD1 (5 bases). The CDR3 totals 13 residues. Germline CDR1 and CDR2: DFQATT and SNEGSKA (reference sequence). Trimming pared 4 bases from V and 8 bases from J, leaving 17 bases between.